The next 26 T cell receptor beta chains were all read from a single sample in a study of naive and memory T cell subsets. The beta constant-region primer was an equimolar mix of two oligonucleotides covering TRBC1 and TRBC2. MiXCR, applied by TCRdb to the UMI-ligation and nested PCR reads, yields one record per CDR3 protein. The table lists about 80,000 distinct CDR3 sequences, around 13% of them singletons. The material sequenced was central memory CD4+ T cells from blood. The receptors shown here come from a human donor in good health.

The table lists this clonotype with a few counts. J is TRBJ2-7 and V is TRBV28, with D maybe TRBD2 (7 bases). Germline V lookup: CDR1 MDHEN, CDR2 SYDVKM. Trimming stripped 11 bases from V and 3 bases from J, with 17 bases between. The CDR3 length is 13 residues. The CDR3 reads CASGVGGGYEQYF. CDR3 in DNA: TGTGCCTCGGGGGTAGGGGGGGGCTACGAGCAGTACTTC.

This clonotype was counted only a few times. CDR3 protein: CASSLGNSASPLHF. The CDR3 coding sequence is TGTGCCAGCAGTTTGGGGAATTCGGCTTCACCCCTCCACTTT. The gene calls are TRBV27 and TRBJ1-6; no firm D call. Between the trimmed V and J ends, which lost 3 bases and 9 bases, there was a span of 12 bases. Germline V gene data show CDR1 as MNHEY and CDR2 as SMNVEV (reference sequence). This CDR3 has 14 amino acids.

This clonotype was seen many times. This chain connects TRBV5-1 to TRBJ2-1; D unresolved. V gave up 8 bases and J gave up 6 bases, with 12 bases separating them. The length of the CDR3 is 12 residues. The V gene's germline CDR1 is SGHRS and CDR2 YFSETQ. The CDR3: CASAQTFNEQFF. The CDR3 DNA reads TGCGCCAGTGCCCAGACATTCAATGAGCAGTTCTTC.

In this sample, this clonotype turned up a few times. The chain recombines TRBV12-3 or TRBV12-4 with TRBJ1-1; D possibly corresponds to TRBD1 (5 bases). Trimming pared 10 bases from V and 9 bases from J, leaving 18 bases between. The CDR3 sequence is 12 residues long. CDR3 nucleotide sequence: TGTGCCATCCTCCGAGGGAGGACACAAGCTTTCTTT. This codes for CAILRGRTQAFF.

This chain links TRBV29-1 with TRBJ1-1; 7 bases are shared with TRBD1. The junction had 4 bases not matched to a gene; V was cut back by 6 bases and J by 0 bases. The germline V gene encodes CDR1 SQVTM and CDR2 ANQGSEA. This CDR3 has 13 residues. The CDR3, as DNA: TGCAGCGTGCGACAGGGAATGAACACTGAAGCTTTCTTT. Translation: CSVRQGMNTEAFF.

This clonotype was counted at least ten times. CDR3 coding DNA: TGCAGTGCTAGCTTCCCCCGGACTACCTACAATGAGCAGTTCTTC. Protein: CSASFPRTTYNEQFF. The genes are TRBV20-1 and TRBJ2-1, with D maybe TRBD2 (6 bases). Germline CDR1 reads DFQATT; CDR2 reads SNEGSKA (reference sequence). The CDR3 runs to 15 residues. Trimming pared 3 bases from V and 2 bases from J, leaving 14 bases between.

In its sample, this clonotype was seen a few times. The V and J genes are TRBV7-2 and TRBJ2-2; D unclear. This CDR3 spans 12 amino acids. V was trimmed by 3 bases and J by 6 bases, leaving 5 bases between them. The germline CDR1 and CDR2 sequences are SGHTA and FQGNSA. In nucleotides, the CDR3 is TGTGCCAGCAGCTTCTATCCCGGGGAGCTGTTTTTT. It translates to CASSFYPGELFF.

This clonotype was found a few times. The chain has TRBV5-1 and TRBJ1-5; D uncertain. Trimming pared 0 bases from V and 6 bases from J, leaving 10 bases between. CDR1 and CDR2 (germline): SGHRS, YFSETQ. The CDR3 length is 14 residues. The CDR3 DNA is TGCGCCAGCAGCTTGGGGGATGTGGGTCAGCCCCAGCATTTT. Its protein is CASSLGDVGQPQHF.

The CDR3 coding sequence is TGCAGTGTTCCGGACGCGAGGGGCGCCTACGAGCAGTACTTC. It is translated as CSVPDARGAYEQYF. The rearrangement links TRBV20-1 to TRBJ2-7; either TRBD1 or TRBD2 may fit D (5 bases each). Between the trimmed V and J ends, which lost 7 bases and 2 bases, there was a span of 18 bases. The germline V gene has CDR1 DFQATT and CDR2 SNEGSKA (reference sequence). The CDR3 loop spans 14 amino acids.

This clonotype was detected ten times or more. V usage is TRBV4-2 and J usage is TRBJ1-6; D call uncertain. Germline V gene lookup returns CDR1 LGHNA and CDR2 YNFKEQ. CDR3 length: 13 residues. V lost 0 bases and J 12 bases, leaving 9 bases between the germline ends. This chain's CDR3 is CASSQEPAGPLHF. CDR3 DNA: TGTGCCAGCAGCCAAGAACCCGCTGGACCCCTCCACTTT.

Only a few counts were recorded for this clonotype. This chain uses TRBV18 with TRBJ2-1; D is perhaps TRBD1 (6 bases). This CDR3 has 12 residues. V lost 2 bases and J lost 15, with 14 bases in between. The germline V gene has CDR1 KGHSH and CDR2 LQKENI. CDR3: CASSPTRDIGFF. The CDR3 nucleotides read TGTGCCAGCTCACCAACCCGGGACATCGGGTTCTTC.

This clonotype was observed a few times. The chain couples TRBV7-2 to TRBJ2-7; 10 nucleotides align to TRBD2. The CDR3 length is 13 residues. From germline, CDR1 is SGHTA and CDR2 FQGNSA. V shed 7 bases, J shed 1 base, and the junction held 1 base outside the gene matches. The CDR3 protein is CASKTSGSYEQYF. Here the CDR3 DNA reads TGTGCCAGCAAGACTAGCGGGTCCTACGAGCAGTACTTC.

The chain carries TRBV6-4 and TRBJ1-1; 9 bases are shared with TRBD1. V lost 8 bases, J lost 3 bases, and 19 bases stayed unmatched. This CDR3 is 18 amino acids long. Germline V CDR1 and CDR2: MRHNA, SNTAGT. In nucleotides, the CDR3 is TGTGCCAGCTGGGGCAGGAGAGATACAGGGGGCCACGACACTGAAGCTTTCTTT. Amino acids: CASWGRRDTGGHDTEAFF.

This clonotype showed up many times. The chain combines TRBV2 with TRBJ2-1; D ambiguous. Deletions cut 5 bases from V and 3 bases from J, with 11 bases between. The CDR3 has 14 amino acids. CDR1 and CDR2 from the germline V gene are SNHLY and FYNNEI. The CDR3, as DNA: TGTGCCAGCAGTCCTAGACTCAGCTACAATGAGCAGTTCTTC. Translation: CASSPRLSYNEQFF.

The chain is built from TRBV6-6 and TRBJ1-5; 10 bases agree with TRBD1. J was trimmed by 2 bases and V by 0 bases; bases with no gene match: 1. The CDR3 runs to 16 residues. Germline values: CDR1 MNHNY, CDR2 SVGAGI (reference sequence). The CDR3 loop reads CASSYSGTGGNQPQHF. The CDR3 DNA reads TGTGCCAGCAGTTACTCCGGGACAGGGGGCAATCAGCCCCAGCATTTT.

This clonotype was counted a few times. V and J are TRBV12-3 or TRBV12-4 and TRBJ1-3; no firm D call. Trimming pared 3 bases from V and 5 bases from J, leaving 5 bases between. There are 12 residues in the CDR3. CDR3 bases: TGTGCCAGCAGTTTGTTAAGAAACACCATATATTTT. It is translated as CASSLLRNTIYF.

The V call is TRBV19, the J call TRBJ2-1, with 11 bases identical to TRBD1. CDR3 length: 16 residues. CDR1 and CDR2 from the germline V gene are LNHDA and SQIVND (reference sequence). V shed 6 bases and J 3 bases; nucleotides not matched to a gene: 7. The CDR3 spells CASRDPGTGGYNEQFF. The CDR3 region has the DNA TGTGCCAGTAGAGATCCCGGGACAGGGGGCTACAATGAGCAGTTCTTC.

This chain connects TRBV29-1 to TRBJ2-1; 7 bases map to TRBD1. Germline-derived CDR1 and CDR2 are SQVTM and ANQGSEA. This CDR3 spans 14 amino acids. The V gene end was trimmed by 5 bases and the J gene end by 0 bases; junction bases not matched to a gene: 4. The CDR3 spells CSVQGGYSYNEQFF. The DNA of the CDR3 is TGCAGCGTTCAAGGGGGCTACTCCTACAATGAGCAGTTCTTC.

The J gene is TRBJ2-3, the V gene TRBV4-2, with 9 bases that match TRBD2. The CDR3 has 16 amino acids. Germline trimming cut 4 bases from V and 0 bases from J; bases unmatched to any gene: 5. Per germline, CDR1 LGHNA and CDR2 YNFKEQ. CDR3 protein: CASSLLAGISTDTQYF. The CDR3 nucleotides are TGTGCCAGCAGCCTGCTAGCGGGGATAAGCACAGATACGCAGTATTTT.

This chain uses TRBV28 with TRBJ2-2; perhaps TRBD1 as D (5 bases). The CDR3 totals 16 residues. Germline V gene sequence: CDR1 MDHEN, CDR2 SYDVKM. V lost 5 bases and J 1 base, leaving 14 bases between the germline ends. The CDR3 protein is CASSLSGAGNTGELFF. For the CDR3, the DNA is TGTGCCAGCAGTCTGTCTGGGGCAGGGAACACCGGGGAGCTGTTTTTT.

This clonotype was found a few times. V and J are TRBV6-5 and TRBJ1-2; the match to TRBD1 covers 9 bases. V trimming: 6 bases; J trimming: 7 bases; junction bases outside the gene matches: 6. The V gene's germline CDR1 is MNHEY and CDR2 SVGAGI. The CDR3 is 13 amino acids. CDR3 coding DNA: TGTGCCAGCAGCCCACAGGGGGCGGGTGGCTACACCTTC. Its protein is CASSPQGAGGYTF.

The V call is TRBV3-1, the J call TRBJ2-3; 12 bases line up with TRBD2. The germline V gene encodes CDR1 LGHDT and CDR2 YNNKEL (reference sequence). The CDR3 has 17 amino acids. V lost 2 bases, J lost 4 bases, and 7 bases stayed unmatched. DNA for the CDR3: TGTGCCAGCAGCCAACCACGACTAGCGGGAGTCCCAGATACGCAGTATTTT. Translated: CASSQPRLAGVPDTQYF.

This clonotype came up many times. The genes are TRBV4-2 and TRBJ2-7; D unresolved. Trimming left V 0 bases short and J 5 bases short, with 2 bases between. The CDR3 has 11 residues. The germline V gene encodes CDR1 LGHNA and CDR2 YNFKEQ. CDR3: CASSQEHEQYF. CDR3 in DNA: TGTGCCAGCAGCCAAGAACACGAGCAGTACTTC.

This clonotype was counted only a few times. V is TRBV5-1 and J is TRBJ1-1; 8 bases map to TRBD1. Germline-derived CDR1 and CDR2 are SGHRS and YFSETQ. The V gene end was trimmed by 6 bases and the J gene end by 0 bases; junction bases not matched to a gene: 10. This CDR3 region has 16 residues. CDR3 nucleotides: TGCGCCAGCAAGGGGAACGGACAGGGAGTGAACACTGAAGCTTTCTTT. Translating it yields CASKGNGQGVNTEAFF.

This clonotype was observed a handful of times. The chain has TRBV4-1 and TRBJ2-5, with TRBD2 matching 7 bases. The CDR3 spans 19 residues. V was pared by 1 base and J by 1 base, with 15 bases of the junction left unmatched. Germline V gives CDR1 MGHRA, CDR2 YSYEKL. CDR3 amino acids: CASSQGLTLGRVPQETQYF. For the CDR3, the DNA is TGCGCCAGCAGCCAAGGTTTAACTTTGGGGAGGGTCCCCCAAGAGACCCAGTACTTC.

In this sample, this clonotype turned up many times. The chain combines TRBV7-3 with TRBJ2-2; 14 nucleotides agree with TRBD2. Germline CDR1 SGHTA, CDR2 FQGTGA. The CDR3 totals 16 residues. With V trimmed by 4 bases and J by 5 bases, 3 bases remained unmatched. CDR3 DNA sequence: TGTGCCAGCAGCTCAAGACTAGCGGGAGGGACCGGGGAGCTGTTTTTT. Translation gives CASSSRLAGGTGELFF.